This entry concerns a single TCR beta chain. The data derive from a study of blood T cell repertoires in COVID-19. The CDR3 totals 15 residues. The V gene end was trimmed by 4 bases and the J gene end by 0 bases; junction bases not matched to a gene: 6. From germline, CDR1 is MDHEN and CDR2 SYDVKM. The assay was immunoSEQ multiplex PCR, and TCRdb's table has in-frame clones only and misses some. The sample lists about 120,000 clones, 80% to 90% occurring once. The gene calls are TRBV28 and TRBJ2-7, with 7 bases that match TRBD1. The sequenced sample consisted of peripheral blood. This receptor was taken from a man between 65 and 85 years old with active or convalescent COVID-19. CDR3 amino acids: CASSSQDRSSYEQYF. CDR3 coding DNA: TGTGCCAGCAGTTCCCAGGACAGGAGCTCCTACGAGCAGTACTTC.